Following are 15 T cell receptor beta chains from one sample sequenced in a study of T cell responses to AZD1222 COVID-19 vaccine. The repertoire was sequenced with immunoSEQ multiplex PCR; TCRdb's copy has only in-frame clones and lacks some. The table records fewer than 200,000 clones, roughly nine tenths of them present only once. This sample comprised peripheral blood, obtained on day 0 of AZD1222 vaccination. The receptors here all came from an adult in good health.

CDR3 nucleotides: TGCGCCAGCAGCCCCGAGCCAGGTATGAACACTGAAGCTTTCTTT. This sequence encodes CASSPEPGMNTEAFF. The rearrangement links TRBV5-1 to TRBJ1-1; no reliable D call. Trimming stripped 4 bases from V and 0 bases from J, with 13 bases between. The germline V gene encodes CDR1 SGHRS and CDR2 YFSETQ. The CDR3 consists of 15 residues.

V gene TRBV5-4 combines with J gene TRBJ2-2; 10 bases line up with TRBD1. The CDR3 has 14 amino acids. The germline V gene encodes CDR1 SGHNT and CDR2 YYREEE (reference sequence). V gave up 6 bases and J gave up 5 bases; unmatched junction bases: 4. CDR3 bases: TGTGCCAGCACGACAGGGGGCTTTACCGGGGAGCTGTTTTTT. It is translated as CASTTGGFTGELFF. The full variable domain, its missing parts supplied by reference TRBV5-4 and TRBJ2-2, is ETGVTQSPTHLIKTRGQQVTLRCSSQSGHNTVSWYQQALGQGPQFIFQYYREEENGRGNFPPRFSGLQFPNYSSELNVNALELDDSALYLCASTTGGFTGELFFGEGSRLTVL.

The rearrangement uses TRBV2 and TRBJ1-2, with D unclear. The CDR3 consists of 12 residues. Germline V gene data show CDR1 as SNHLY and CDR2 as FYNNEI. V was shortened by 5 bases and J by 5 bases, with 9 bases between the two germline ends. The CDR3 loop is CASSNTAYGYTF. CDR3 nucleotides: TGTGCCAGCAGTAATACAGCGTATGGCTACACCTTC.

J is TRBJ2-6 and V is TRBV6-1; D perhaps matches TRBD1 (6 bases). There are 18 residues in the CDR3. Germline V lookup: CDR1 MNHNS, CDR2 SASEGT. V lost 0 bases, J lost 1 base, and 13 bases lay in between. DNA of the CDR3: TGTGCCAGCAGTGAAGCTCGACAGGCGCTATCTGGGGCCAACGTCCTGACTTTC. Protein sequence: CASSEARQALSGANVLTF.

This sequence joins TRBV11-2 and TRBJ2-6; the D gene is possibly TRBD2 (6 bases). V was pared by 5 bases and J by 0 bases, with 14 bases between. Germline V lookup: CDR1 SGHAT, CDR2 FQNNGV. This CDR3 comprises 17 residues. The CDR3 sequence: CASSPLRGNSGANVLTF. The CDR3 DNA sequence: TGTGCCAGCAGCCCCCTACGCGGGAACTCTGGGGCCAACGTCCTGACTTTC.

The chain couples TRBV2 to TRBJ1-5, with 8 nucleotides matching TRBD1. This CDR3 spans 14 amino acids. V shed 5 bases, J shed 4 bases, and the junction held 4 bases outside the gene matches. Germline CDR1 and CDR2: SNHLY and FYNNEI. Written as DNA, the CDR3 is TGTGCCAGCAGTCAGACAGGGGTAAATCAGCCCCAGCATTTT. Translating gives CASSQTGVNQPQHF.

This clone is a singleton in its sample. This chain links TRBV5-1 with TRBJ1-1; tentative D call: TRBD1 (5 bases). Trimming cost V 6 bases and J 0 bases, with 9 bases left between them. The CDR3 is 13 amino acids. Germline CDR1 is SGHRS and CDR2 is YFSETQ. The CDR3 region is CASKWDLNTEAFF. Written as DNA, the CDR3 is TGCGCCAGCAAATGGGACTTGAACACTGAAGCTTTCTTT.

The rearrangement uses TRBV18 and TRBJ1-1; D not certain. CDR1 is KGHSH, CDR2 LQKENI, per germline. The CDR3 totals 13 residues. V shed 3 bases and J shed 1 base, with 6 bases lying between them. The CDR3 region is CASSPHPNTEAFF. CDR3 bases: TGTGCCAGCTCACCGCATCCGAACACTGAAGCTTTCTTT.

This clone was counted once. V is TRBV19 and J is TRBJ1-1, with D possibly TRBD1 on 6 matching bases. The germline V and J ends were trimmed by 1 base and 5 bases, with 11 bases remaining between them. This CDR3 region has 14 residues. CDR1 and CDR2 (germline): LNHDA, SQIVND (reference sequence). In nucleotides, the CDR3 is TGTGCCAGTAGTATAGGGGGGAGGGGGACTGAAGCTTTCTTT. Its protein is CASSIGGRGTEAFF.

V gene TRBV19 combines with J gene TRBJ2-2; 8 bases map to TRBD1. The CDR3 loop spans 16 amino acids. Trimming took 5 bases from V and 7 from J; bases not matched to a gene: 12. In germline, CDR1 is LNHDA, CDR2 SQIVND (reference sequence). The CDR3 is CASSAGQGLKIGELFF. DNA for the CDR3: TGTGCCAGTAGTGCCGGACAGGGTTTGAAGATCGGGGAGCTGTTTTTT.

A remark on this clone: This CDR3 is also generated by other DNA sequences in the sample. The V call is TRBV5-1, the J call TRBJ1-1; D gene ambiguous. Germline V gene data show CDR1 as SGHRS and CDR2 as YFSETQ. CDR3 length equals 14 residues. With 0 bases removed from V and 3 bases from J, the gap between germline ends came to 9 bases. The CDR3 region has the DNA TGCGCCAGCAGCTTGGCCGGCGGGTACACTGAAGCTTTCTTT. This encodes CASSLAGGYTEAFF.

The rearrangement links TRBV6-5 to TRBJ2-1; 10 bases are a match to TRBD2. V was pared by 6 bases and J by 3 bases, with 5 bases of the junction left unmatched. CDR3 length: 15 residues. CDR1 is MNHEY and CDR2 is SVGAGI in the germline V gene. The CDR3, as DNA: TGTGCCAGCAGCGACGGACTAGCGGTCTACAATGAGCAGTTCTTC. This sequence encodes CASSDGLAVYNEQFF.

This sequence joins TRBV6-5 and TRBJ2-1; no reliable D call. This CDR3 has 14 amino acids. Germline V gene data show CDR1 as MNHEY and CDR2 as SVGAGI. With 0 bases removed from V and 8 bases from J, the gap between germline ends came to 11 bases. CDR3 sequence reads: CASSYSRLADEQFF. Here the CDR3 DNA reads TGTGCCAGCAGTTACTCAAGGTTAGCAGATGAGCAGTTCTTC.

V gene TRBV6-5 combines with J gene TRBJ1-4; TRBD1 is a possible D gene (5 bases). CDR3 size: 13 residues. In germline, CDR1 is MNHEY, CDR2 SVGAGI. V lost 6 bases to trimming and J lost 5 bases, with 10 bases between them. The CDR3 is CASSQTENEKLFF. The CDR3 DNA reads TGTGCCAGCAGCCAGACAGAAAATGAAAAACTGTTTTTT.

This sequence joins TRBV5-1 and TRBJ1-1, with TRBD1 as a possible D gene (5 bases). The CDR3 has 18 amino acids. CDR1 SGHRS and CDR2 YFSETQ come from the germline V gene. Trimming cost V 0 bases and J 3 bases, with 21 bases left between them. For the CDR3, the DNA is TGCGCCAGCAGCTTGGCACCCAGGGACGCCTTTGGGGACACTGAAGCTTTCTTT. Residues: CASSLAPRDAFGDTEAFF.